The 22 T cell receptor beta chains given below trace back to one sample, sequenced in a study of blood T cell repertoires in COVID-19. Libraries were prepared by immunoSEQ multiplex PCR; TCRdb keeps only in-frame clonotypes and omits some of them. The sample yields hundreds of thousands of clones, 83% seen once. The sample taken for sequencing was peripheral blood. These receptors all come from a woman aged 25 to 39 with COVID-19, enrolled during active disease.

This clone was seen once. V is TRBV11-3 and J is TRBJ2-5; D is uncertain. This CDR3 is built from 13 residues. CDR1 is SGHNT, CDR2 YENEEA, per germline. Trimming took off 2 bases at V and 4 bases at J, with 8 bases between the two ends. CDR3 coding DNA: TGTGCCAGCAGCTTATCCACAAGAGAGACCCAGTACTTC. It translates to CASSLSTRETQYF.

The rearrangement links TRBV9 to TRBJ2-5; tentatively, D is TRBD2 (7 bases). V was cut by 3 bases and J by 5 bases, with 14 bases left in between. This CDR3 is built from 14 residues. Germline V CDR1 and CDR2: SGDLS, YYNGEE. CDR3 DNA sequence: TGTGCCAGCAGCGAGGGGGGGACGGTGGAGACCCAGTACTTC. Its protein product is CASSEGGTVETQYF.

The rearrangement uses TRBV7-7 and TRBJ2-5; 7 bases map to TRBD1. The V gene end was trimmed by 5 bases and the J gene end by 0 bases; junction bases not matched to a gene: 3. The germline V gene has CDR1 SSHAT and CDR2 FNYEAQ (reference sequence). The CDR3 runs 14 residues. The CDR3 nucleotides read TGTGCCAGCAGCGACCAGGGGGACCAAGAGACCCAGTACTTC. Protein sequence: CASSDQGDQETQYF.

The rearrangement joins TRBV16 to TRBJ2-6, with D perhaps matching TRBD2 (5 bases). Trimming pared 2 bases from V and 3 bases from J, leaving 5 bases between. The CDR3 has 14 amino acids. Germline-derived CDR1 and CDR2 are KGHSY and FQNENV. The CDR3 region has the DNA TGTGCCAGCAGCCAAGGACTTGGGGCCAACGTCCTGACTTTC. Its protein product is CASSQGLGANVLTF.

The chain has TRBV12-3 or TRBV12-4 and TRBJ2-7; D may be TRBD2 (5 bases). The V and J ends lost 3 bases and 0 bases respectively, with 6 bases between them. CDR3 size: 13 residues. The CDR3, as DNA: TGTGCCAGCAGTTTGGGGAGCTCCTACGAGCAGTACTTC. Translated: CASSLGSSYEQYF.

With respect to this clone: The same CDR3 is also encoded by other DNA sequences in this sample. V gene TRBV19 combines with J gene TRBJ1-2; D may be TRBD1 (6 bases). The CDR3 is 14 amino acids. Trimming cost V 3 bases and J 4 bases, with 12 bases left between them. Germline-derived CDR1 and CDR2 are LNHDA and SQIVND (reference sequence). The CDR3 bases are TGTGCCAGTAGTATTGCGGGGGGCACCTATGGCTACACCTTC. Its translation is CASSIAGGTYGYTF.

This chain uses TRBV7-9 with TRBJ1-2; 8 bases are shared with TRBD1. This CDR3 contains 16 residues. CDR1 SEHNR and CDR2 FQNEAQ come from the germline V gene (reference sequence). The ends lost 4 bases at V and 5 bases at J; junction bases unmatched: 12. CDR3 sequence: CASSSTGEEYGYGYTF. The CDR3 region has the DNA TGTGCCAGCAGCTCGACAGGGGAAGAATACGGGTATGGCTACACCTTC.

The CDR3 coding sequence is TGTGCCAGCTCACCACCCCCACTGTCTAGCGGGGGGGCCATTTCAAAGACCCAGTACTTC. It translates to CASSPPPLSSGGAISKTQYF. The chain recombines TRBV18 with TRBJ2-5; 12 bases are shared with TRBD2. Losses at the gene ends were 0 bases for V and 6 bases for J; bases not matched to a gene: 17. The CDR3 is 20 residues long. The germline CDR1 and CDR2 sequences are KGHSH and LQKENI.

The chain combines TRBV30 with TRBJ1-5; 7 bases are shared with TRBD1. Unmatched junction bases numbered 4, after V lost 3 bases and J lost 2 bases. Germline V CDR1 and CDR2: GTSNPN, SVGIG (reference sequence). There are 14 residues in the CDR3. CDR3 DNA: TGTGCCTGGAGAGAAACAGGGGGCAATCAGCCCCAGCATTTT. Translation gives CAWRETGGNQPQHF.

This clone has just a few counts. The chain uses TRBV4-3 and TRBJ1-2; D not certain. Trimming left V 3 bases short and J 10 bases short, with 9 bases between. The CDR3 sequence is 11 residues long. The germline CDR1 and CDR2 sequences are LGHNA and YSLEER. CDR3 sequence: CASSQHGDYTF. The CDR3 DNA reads TGCGCCAGCAGCCAGCACGGGGACTACACCTTC.

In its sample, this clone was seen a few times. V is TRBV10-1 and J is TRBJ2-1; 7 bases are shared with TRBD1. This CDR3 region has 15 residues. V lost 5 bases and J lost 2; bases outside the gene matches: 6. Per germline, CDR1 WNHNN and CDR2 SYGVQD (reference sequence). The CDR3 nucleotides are TGCGCCAGCAGTTTCCGGGACAGAACCTACAATGAGCAGTTCTTC. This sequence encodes CASSFRDRTYNEQFF.

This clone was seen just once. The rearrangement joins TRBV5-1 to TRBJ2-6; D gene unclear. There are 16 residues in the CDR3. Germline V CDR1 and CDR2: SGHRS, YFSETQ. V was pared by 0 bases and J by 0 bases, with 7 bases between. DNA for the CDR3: TGCGCCAGCAGCTTGGAACAGATCTCTGGGGCCAACGTCCTGACTTTC. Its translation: CASSLEQISGANVLTF.

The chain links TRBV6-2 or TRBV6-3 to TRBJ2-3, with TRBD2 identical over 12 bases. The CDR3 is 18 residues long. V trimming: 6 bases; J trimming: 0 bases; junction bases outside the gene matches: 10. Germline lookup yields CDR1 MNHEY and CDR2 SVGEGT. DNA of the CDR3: TGTGCCAGCAGCCTACCTAGCGGGAGGGGCCCCAGCACAGATACGCAGTATTTT. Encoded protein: CASSLPSGRGPSTDTQYF.

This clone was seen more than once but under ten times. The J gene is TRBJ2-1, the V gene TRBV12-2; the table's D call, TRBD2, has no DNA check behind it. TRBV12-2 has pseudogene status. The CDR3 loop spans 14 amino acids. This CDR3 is CASRPEEGRVFQFF. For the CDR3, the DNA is TGTGCAAGTCGCCCAGAGGAGGGTCGCGTTTTCCAGTTCTTC.

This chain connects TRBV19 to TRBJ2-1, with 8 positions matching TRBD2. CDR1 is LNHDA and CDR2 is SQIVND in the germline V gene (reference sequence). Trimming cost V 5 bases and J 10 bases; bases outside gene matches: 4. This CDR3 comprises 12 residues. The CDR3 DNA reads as TGTGCCAGTAGTCCGAGCGGGAGAGAGCAGTTCTTC. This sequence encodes CASSPSGREQFF. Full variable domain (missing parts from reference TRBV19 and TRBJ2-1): DGGITQSPKYLFRKEGQNVTLSCEQNLNHDAMYWYRQDPGQGLRLIYYSQIVNDFQKGDIAEGYSVSREKKESFPLTVTSAQKNPTAFYLCASSPSGREQFFGPGTRLTVL.

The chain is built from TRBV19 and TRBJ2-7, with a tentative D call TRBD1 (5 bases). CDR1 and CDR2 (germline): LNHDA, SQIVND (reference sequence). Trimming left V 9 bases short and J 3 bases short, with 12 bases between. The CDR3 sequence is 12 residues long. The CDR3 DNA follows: TGTGCCAGCCAGGGCAGGGACTACGAGCAGTACTTC. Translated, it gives CASQGRDYEQYF.

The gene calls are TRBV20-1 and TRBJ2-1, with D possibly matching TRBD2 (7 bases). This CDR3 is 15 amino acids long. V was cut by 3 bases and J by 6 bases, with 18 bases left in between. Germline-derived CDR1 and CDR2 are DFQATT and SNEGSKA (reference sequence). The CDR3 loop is CSASPGGSDFNEQFF. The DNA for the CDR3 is TGCAGTGCTAGTCCGGGGGGCTCGGATTTCAATGAGCAGTTCTTC.

CDR3: CASSQNRGGNQPQHF. As DNA, the CDR3 is TGTGCCAGCAGTCAGAACAGGGGGGGTAATCAGCCCCAGCATTTT. This chain uses TRBV6-5 with TRBJ1-5; TRBD1 matches at 8 bases. There are 15 residues in the CDR3. Germline loops: CDR1 MNHEY, CDR2 SVGAGI. Trimming took 5 bases from V and 4 from J; bases not matched to a gene: 7.

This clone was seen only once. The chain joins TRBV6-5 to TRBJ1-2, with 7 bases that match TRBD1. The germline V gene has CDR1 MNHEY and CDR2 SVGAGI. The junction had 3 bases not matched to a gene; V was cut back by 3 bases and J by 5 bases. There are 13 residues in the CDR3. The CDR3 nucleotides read TGTGCCAGCAGTTATCAGACAGGGTATGGCTACACCTTC. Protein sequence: CASSYQTGYGYTF.

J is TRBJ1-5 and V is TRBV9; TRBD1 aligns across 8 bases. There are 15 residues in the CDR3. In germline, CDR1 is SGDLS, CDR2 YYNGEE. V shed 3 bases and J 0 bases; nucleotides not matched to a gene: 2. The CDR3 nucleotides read TGTGCCAGCAGCGGCGGACAGGGTAGCAATCAGCCCCAGCATTTT. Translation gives CASSGGQGSNQPQHF.

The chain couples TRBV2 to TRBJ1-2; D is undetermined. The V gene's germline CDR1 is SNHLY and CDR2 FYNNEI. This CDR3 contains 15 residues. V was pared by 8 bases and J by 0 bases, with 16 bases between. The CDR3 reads CASSPDRDTNYGYTF. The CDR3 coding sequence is TGTGCCAGCTCCCCCGACCGGGATACTAACTATGGCTACACCTTC.

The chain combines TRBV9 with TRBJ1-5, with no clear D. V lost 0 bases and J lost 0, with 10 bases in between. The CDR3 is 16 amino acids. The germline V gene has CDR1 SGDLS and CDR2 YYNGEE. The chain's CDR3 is CASSVDGGSSNQPQHF. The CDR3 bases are TGTGCCAGCAGCGTAGATGGAGGGAGTAGCAATCAGCCCCAGCATTTT.